The clone carrying this T cell receptor (beta chain) was detected only a few times. Its matching antigen is unknown. CDR1 SGHAT and CDR2 FQNNGV come from the germline V gene. Trimming took off 6 bases at V and 9 bases at J, with 24 bases between the two ends. The CDR3 has 17 amino acids. The source of the sample is a study of Graves' ophthalmopathy and Graves' hyperthyroidism. Study results and caveats: With about 88% sensitivity and 70% to 82% specificity, a 13-signature model separated ophthalmopathy from stable hyperthyroidism.

As the template, RNA transcripts were used to amplify TCR beta CDR3 regions. Second-round multiplex PCR came after first-round RT-PCR with HTBI primers. TCRdb passed the multiplex PCR reads through MiXCR, listing each CDR3 protein once. Among about 590,000 distinct CDR3 sequences, under 40% were seen once, and the ten largest hold about 4.2%. Sequenced input: peripheral blood or thyroid tissue (not recorded which). The chain joins TRBV11-2 to TRBJ1-6; the D gene is possibly TRBD1 (5 bases). The receptor was isolated from an adult man with Graves' hyperthyroidism. CDR3 DNA sequence: TGTGCCAGCAGGAAACCCGGGACGTCGGTTGAGGGTTCACCCCTCCACTTT. It encodes CASRKPGTSVEGSPLHF. Together with reference TRBV11-2 and TRBJ1-6, the CDR3 gives the full variable domain: EAGVAQSPRYKIIEKRQSVAFWCNPISGHATLYWYQQILGQGPKLLIQFQNNGVVDDSQLPKDRFSAERLKGVDSTLKIQPAKLEDSAVYLCASRKPGTSVEGSPLHFGNGTRLTVT.